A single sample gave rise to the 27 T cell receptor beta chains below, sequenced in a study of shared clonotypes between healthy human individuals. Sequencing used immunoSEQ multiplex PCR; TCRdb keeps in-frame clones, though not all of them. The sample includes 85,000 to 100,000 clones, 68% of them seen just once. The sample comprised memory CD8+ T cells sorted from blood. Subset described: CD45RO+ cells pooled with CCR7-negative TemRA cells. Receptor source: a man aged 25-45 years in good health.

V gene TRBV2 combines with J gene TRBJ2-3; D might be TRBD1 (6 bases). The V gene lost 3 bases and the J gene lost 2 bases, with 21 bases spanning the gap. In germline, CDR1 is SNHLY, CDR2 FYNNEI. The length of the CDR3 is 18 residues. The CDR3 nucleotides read TGTGCCAGCAGTGACCCAACCTCAGGGGACGGGCCCACAGATACGCAGTATTTT. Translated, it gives CASSDPTSGDGPTDTQYF. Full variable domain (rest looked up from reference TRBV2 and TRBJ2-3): EPEVTQTPSHQVTQMGQEVILRCVPISNHLYFYWYRQILGQKVEFLVSFYNNEISEKSEIFDDQFSVERPDGSNFTLKIRSTKLEDSAMYFCASSDPTSGDGPTDTQYFGPGTRLTVL.

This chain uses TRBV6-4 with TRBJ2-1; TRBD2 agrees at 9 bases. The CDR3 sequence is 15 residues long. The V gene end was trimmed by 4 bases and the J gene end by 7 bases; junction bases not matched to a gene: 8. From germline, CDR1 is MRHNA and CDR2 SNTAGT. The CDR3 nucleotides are TGTGCCAGCAGTGCAGGTAGCGGGAGTGTAAATGAGCAGTTCTTC. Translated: CASSAGSGSVNEQFF.

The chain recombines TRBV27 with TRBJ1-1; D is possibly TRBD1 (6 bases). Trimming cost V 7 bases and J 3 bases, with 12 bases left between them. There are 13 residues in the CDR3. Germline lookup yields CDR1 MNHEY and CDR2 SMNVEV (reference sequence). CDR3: CASMGGADTEAFF. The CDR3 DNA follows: TGTGCCAGCATGGGGGGGGCTGACACTGAAGCTTTCTTT.

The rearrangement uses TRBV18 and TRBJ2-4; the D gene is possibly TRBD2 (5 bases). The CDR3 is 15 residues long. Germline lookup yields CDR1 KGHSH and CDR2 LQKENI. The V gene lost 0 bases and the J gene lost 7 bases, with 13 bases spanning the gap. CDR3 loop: CASSPPSERANIQYF. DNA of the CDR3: TGTGCCAGCTCACCACCGAGCGAGAGGGCGAACATTCAGTACTTC.

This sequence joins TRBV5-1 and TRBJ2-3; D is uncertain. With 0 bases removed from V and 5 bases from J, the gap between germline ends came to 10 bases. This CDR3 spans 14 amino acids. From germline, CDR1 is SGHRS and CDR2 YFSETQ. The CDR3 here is CASSLATPRDTQYF. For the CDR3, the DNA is TGCGCCAGCAGCTTGGCCACCCCCCGAGATACGCAGTATTTT.

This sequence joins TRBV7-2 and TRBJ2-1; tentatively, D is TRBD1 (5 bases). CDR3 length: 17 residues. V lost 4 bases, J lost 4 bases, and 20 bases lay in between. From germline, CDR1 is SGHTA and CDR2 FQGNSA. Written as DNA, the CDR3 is TGTGCCAGCAGCTCCAAACAGGCGCCCAGGGTATACAATGAGCAGTTCTTC. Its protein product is CASSSKQAPRVYNEQFF. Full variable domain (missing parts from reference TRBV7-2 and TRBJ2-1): GAGVSQSPSNKVTEKGKDVELRCDPISGHTALYWYRQSLGQGLEFLIYFQGNSAPDKSGLPSDRFSAERTGGSVSTLTIQRTQQEDSAVYLCASSSKQAPRVYNEQFFGPGTRLTVL.

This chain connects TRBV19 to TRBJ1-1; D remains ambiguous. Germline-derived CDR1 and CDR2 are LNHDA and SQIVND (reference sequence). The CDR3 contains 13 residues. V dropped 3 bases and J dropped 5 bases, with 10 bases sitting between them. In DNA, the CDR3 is TGTGCCAGTAGTATTGGCCCGAAGACTGAAGCTTTCTTT. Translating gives CASSIGPKTEAFF.

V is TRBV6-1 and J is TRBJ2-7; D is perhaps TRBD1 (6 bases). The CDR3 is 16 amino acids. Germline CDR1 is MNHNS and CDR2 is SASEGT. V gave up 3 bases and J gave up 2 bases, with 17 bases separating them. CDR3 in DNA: TGTGCCAGCAGTGAGGAGTATGGGACATTAGCCTACGAGCAGTACTTC. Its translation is CASSEEYGTLAYEQYF.

The DNA for the CDR3 is TGCGCCAGCAGCCAAGTTAGAAACTATGGCTACACCTTC. It encodes CASSQVRNYGYTF. The V gene is TRBV4-3, the J gene TRBJ1-2; D unresolved. The CDR3 is made up of 13 amino acids. Trimming stripped 1 base from V and 2 bases from J, with 5 bases between. The germline V gene encodes CDR1 LGHNA and CDR2 YSLEER.

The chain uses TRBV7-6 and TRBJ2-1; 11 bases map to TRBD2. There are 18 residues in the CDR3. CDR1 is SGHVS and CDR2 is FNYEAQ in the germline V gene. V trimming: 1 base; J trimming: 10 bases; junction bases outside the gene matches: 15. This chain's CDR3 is CASSLEVDGSGRAGEQFF. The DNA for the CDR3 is TGTGCCAGCAGCTTAGAAGTGGATGGTAGCGGGAGGGCCGGAGAGCAGTTCTTC.

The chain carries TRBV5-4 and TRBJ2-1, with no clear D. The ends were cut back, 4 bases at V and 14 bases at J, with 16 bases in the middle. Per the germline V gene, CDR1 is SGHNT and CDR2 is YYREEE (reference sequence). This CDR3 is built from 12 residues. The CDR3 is CASSMQSASEFF. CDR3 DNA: TGTGCCAGCAGCATGCAAAGTGCCAGTGAGTTCTTC.

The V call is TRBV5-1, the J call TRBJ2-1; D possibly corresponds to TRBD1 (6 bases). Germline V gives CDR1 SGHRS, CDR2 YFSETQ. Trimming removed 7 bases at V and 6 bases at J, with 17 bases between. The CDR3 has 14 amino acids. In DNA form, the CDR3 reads TGCGCCAGCGGCCAACAGGGTCTCGCCAATGAGCAGTTCTTC. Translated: CASGQQGLANEQFF.

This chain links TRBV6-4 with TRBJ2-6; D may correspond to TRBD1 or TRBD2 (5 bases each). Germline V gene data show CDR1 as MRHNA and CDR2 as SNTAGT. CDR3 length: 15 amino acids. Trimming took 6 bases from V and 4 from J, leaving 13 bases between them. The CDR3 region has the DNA TGTGCCAGCAGCCTGAGGGGTGAAGGGGCCAACGTCCTGACTTTC. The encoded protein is CASSLRGEGANVLTF.

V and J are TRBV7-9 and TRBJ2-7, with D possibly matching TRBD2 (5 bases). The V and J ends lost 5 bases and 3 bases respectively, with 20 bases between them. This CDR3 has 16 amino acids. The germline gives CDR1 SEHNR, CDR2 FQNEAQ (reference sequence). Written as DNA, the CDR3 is TGTGCCAGCAGCCACTTGGACGGGATACACGGCTACGAGCAGTACTTC. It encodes CASSHLDGIHGYEQYF.

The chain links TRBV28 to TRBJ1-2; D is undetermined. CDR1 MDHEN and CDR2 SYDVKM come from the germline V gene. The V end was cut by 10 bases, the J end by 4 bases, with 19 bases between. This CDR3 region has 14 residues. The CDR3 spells CATNPPGRSYGYTF. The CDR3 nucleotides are TGTGCCACAAACCCCCCCGGACGGAGCTATGGCTACACCTTC.

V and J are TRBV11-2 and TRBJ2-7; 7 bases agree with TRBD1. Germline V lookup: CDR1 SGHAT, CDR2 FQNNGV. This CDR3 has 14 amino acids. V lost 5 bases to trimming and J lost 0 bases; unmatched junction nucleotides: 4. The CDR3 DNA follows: TGTGCCAGCAGCCTATACAGGGGCTCCTACGAGCAGTACTTC. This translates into CASSLYRGSYEQYF.

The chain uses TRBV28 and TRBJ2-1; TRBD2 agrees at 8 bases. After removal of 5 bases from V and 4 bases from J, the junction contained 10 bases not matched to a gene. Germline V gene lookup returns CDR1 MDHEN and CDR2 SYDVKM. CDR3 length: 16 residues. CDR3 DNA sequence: TGTGCCAGCAGTGTCCCCACTAGCGGCTCGTACAATGAGCAGTTCTTC. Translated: CASSVPTSGSYNEQFF.

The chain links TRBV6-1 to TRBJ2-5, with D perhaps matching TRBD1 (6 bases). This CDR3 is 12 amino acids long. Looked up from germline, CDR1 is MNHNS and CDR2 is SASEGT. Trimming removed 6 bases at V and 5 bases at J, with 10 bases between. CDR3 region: CASRGAAETQYF. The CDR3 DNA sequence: TGTGCCAGCAGGGGGGCAGCGGAGACCCAGTACTTC.

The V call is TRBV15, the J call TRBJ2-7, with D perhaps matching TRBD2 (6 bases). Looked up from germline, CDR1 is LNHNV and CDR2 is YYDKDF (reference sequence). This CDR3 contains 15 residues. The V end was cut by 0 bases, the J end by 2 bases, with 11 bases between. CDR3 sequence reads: CATSRDDSGAYEQYF. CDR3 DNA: TGTGCCACCAGCAGAGATGATTCGGGAGCCTACGAGCAGTACTTC.

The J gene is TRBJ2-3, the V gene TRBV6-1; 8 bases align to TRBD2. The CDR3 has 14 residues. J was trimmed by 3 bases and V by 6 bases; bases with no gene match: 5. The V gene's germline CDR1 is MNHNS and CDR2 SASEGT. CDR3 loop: CASRESGRTDTQYF. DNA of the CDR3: TGTGCCAGCAGAGAAAGCGGGAGAACAGATACGCAGTATTTT.

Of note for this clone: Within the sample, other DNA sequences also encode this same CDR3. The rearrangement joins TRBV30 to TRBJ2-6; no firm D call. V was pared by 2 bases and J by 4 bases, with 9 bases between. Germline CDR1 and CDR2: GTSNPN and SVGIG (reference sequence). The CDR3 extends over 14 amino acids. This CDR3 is CAWSLDSGANVLTF. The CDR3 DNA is TGTGCCTGGAGTTTGGATAGCGGGGCCAACGTCCTGACTTTC.

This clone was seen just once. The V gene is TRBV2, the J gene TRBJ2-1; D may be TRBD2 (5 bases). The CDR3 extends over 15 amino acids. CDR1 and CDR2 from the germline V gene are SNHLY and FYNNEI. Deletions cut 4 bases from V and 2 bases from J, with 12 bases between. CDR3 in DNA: TGTGCCAGCAGTGTACCAACGGGAACCTACAATGAGCAGTTCTTC. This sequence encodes CASSVPTGTYNEQFF.

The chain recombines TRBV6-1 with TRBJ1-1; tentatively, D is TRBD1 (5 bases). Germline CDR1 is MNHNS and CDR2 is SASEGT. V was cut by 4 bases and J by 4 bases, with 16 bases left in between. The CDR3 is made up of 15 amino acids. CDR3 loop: CASSAGEGSITEAFF. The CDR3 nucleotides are TGTGCCAGCAGTGCGGGGGAGGGGTCCATCACTGAAGCTTTCTTT.

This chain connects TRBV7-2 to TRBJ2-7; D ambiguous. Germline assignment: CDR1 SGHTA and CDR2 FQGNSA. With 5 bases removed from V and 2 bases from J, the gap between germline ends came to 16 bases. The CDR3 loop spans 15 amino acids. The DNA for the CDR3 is TGTGCCAGCAGCCCATACGACGGGTCAGCCTACGAGCAGTACTTC. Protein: CASSPYDGSAYEQYF.

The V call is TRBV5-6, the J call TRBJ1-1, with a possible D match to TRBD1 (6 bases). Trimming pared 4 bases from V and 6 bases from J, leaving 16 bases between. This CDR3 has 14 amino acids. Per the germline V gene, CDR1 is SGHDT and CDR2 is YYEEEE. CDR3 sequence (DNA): TGTGCCAGCAGCCCCGGGACAAACCCCGCTGAAGCTTTCTTT. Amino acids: CASSPGTNPAEAFF.

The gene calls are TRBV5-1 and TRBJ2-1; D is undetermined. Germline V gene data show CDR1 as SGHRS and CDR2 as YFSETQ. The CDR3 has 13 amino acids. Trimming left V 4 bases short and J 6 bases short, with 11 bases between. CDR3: CASSPVSRNEQFF. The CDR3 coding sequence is TGCGCCAGCAGCCCGGTCAGTCGCAATGAGCAGTTCTTC.

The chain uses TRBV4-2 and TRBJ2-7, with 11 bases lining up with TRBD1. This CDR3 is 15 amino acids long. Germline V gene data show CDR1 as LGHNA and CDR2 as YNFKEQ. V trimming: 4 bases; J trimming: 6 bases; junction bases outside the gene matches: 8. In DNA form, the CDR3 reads TGTGCCAGCAGCCGCTGGGGGGACAGGGGGTCCGAGCAGTACTTC. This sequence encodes CASSRWGDRGSEQYF.